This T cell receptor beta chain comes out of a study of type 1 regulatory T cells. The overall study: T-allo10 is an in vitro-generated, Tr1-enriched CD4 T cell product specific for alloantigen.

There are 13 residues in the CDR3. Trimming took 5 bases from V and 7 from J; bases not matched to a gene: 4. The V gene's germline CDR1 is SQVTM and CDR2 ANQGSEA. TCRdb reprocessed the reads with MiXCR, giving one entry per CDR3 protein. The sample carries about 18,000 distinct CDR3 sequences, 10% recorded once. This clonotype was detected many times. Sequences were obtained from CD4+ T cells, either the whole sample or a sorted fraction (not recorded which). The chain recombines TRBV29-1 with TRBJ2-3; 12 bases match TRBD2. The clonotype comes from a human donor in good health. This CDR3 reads CSVLAGGPNTQYF. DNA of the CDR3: TGCAGCGTTCTAGCGGGAGGGCCTAATACGCAGTATTTT.